The T cell receptor (beta chain) under discussion was sequenced for a study of identical twins. TCRdb analysed the 5' RACE reads with MiXCR anew, one entry per CDR3 protein. The table records about 260,000 distinct CDR3 sequences, roughly 7% of them present only once. V dropped 3 bases and J dropped 2; count of bases not matched to a gene: 7. This CDR3 contains 18 residues. This clonotype was seen many times. The same data also went into a second study, on yellow fever vaccine responses in identical twins.

The chain employs TRBV12-3 or TRBV12-4 and TRBJ2-3, with 14 bases lining up with TRBD2. The sequence came from a woman between 18 and 29 years old in good health. Sequencing used memory (CD45RO+) T cells sorted from blood. This chain's CDR3 is CASSFTRLAGGNTDTQYF. The CDR3 DNA reads as TGTGCCAGCAGTTTCACCCGACTAGCGGGAGGGAACACAGATACGCAGTATTTT.